The 18 T cell receptor beta chains in this list originate from one sample, sequenced in a study of shared clonotypes between healthy human individuals. Libraries were prepared by immunoSEQ multiplex PCR; TCRdb keeps only in-frame clonotypes and omits some of them. The table lists 170,000 or so clones, around 63% of them singletons. The sequenced sample consisted of memory CD4+ T cells sorted from blood. Regarding subset: CD45RA-negative fraction. These receptors were collected from a man aged 25-40 years in good health.

Regarding this clone: One junction end disagrees with the germline gene, perhaps due to a read error. This sequence joins TRBV5-1 and TRBJ2-7, with 8 nucleotides matching TRBD1. The length of the CDR3 is 15 residues. Germline-derived CDR1 and CDR2 are SGHRS and YFSETQ. CDR3 nucleotides: TGTGCCAGCAGCCTGGGACAGGAGGTTCTTTACGAGCAGTACTTC. It is translated as CASSLGQEVLYEQYF.

In its sample, this clone was seen a few times. The rearrangement uses TRBV11-2 and TRBJ2-7; TRBD1 might be the D (5 bases). Germline-derived CDR1 and CDR2 are SGHAT and FQNNGV. The length of the CDR3 is 12 residues. V was trimmed by 5 bases and J by 3 bases, leaving 8 bases between them. The CDR3 DNA is TGTGCCAGCAGCCCAACAGGCTACGAGCAGTACTTC. This codes for CASSPTGYEQYF. Supplemented by reference TRBV11-2 and TRBJ2-7, the full variable domain reads EAGVAQSPRYKIIEKRQSVAFWCNPISGHATLYWYQQILGQGPKLLIQFQNNGVVDDSQLPKDRFSAERLKGVDSTLKIQPAKLEDSAVYLCASSPTGYEQYFGPGTRLTVT.

The chain is built from TRBV5-5 and TRBJ1-4, with D maybe TRBD1 (5 bases). V was clipped by 2 bases and J by 8 bases, with 10 bases between them. This CDR3 spans 13 amino acids. Germline CDR1 is SGHKS and CDR2 is YYEKEE (reference sequence). The CDR3 reads CASSLNRGEKLFF. CDR3 nucleotide sequence: TGTGCCAGCAGCTTAAACCGGGGCGAAAAACTGTTTTTT.

The chain links TRBV29-1 to TRBJ1-1, with a weak D call TRBD1 (6 bases). The CDR3 length is 13 residues. V shed 4 bases and J shed 2 bases, with 11 bases lying between them. Per germline, CDR1 SQVTM and CDR2 ANQGSEA. The CDR3 region has the DNA TGCAGCGTTGTTCCCAGGGGAAACACTGAAGCTTTCTTT. Its translation: CSVVPRGNTEAFF.

The rearrangement joins TRBV29-1 to TRBJ2-2; no reliable D call. The CDR3 is made up of 17 amino acids. The germline CDR1 and CDR2 sequences are SQVTM and ANQGSEA. Trimming removed 0 bases at V and 0 bases at J, with 14 bases between. The DNA for the CDR3 is TGCAGCGTTGAAGATCGTTATGGCGGAACGAACACCGGGGAGCTGTTTTTT. Its protein product is CSVEDRYGGTNTGELFF.

The V and J genes are TRBV5-6 and TRBJ2-1; TRBD2 matches 10 bases. This CDR3 contains 16 residues. Germline CDR1 is SGHDT and CDR2 is YYEEEE. The J segment lost 6 bases and the V segment lost 0 bases, leaving 6 bases of the junction unmatched. For the CDR3, the DNA is TGTGCCAGCAGCTTGGACAGGAGCGGGAGGGGCAATGAGCAGTTCTTC. Its translation is CASSLDRSGRGNEQFF.

The chain carries TRBV25-1 and TRBJ1-1; D remains unclear. The germline gives CDR1 MGHDK, CDR2 SYGVNS. The germline V and J ends were trimmed by 7 bases and 1 base, with 10 bases remaining between them. There are 13 residues in the CDR3. The CDR3 DNA follows: TGTGCCAGCACGGCAGGAACGAACACTGAAGCTTTCTTT. It translates to CASTAGTNTEAFF.

This clone has only a few counts. The chain recombines TRBV6-1 with TRBJ2-3, with 8 bases aligning to TRBD2. This CDR3 spans 16 amino acids. Trimming cost V 4 bases and J 3 bases; bases outside gene matches: 9. The V gene's germline CDR1 is MNHNS and CDR2 SASEGT. The CDR3 spells CASSGLAGRGTDTQYF. The CDR3 bases are TGTGCCAGCAGTGGTCTAGCGGGTAGGGGAACAGATACGCAGTATTTT.

V usage is TRBV11-2 and J usage is TRBJ2-1, with D perhaps given as TRBD1 or TRBD2 (5 bases each). CDR1 SGHAT and CDR2 FQNNGV come from the germline V gene. CDR3 length equals 17 residues. The V and J ends lost 2 bases and 8 bases respectively, with 22 bases between them. The CDR3 region has the DNA TGTGCCAGCAGCTTACGGATCCGGGACCAACTCTATGATGAGCAGTTCTTC. Translating gives CASSLRIRDQLYDEQFF.

In DNA, the CDR3 is TGTGCCAGCAGGAGGACAGGGGCCGGGTCCCAAGAGACCCAGTACTTC. This translates into CASRRTGAGSQETQYF. The gene calls are TRBV2 and TRBJ2-5, with TRBD1 matching over 9 bases. Germline assignment: CDR1 SNHLY and CDR2 FYNNEI. The CDR3 loop spans 16 amino acids. After removal of 6 bases from V and 1 base from J, the junction contained 9 bases not matched to a gene.

This clone was observed many times. The chain is built from TRBV6-1 and TRBJ2-7, with TRBD2 matching 10 bases. The germline CDR1 and CDR2 sequences are MNHNS and SASEGT. The CDR3 loop spans 18 amino acids. Trimming took 0 bases from V and 4 from J; bases not matched to a gene: 12. CDR3 DNA: TGTGCCAGCAGTGAAGCAGGAAGGAGCGGGAGGGTATCTTACGAGCAGTACTTC. Protein sequence: CASSEAGRSGRVSYEQYF.

This clone was seen only a few times. J is TRBJ2-2 and V is TRBV6-5, with TRBD2 as a possible D gene (5 bases). The V end lost 5 bases, the J end lost 6 bases, and 13 bases lay between the germline ends. Germline lookup yields CDR1 MNHEY and CDR2 SVGAGI. CDR3 length: 14 residues. The chain's CDR3 is CASSHRAVSGELFF. DNA for the CDR3: TGTGCCAGCAGTCACCGAGCGGTATCCGGGGAGCTGTTTTTT.

The rearrangement links TRBV6-4 to TRBJ2-3; 11 positions agree with TRBD1. This CDR3 comprises 14 residues. The V gene's germline CDR1 is MRHNA and CDR2 SNTAGT. The ends lost 3 bases at V and 4 bases at J; junction bases unmatched: 0. The CDR3 spells CASSEGQGADTQYF. The CDR3 DNA reads as TGTGCCAGCAGTGAGGGACAGGGGGCAGATACGCAGTATTTT.

The chain uses TRBV6-1 and TRBJ2-2; D not resolved. CDR1 MNHNS and CDR2 SASEGT come from the germline V gene. CDR3 length: 12 residues. V was cut by 7 bases and J by 1 base, with 4 bases left in between. The CDR3 sequence: CASNQNTGELFF. The CDR3 nucleotides read TGTGCCAGCAACCAGAACACCGGGGAGCTGTTTTTT.

The chain carries TRBV5-4 and TRBJ2-2; D gene unclear. The V end was cut by 3 bases, the J end by 8 bases, with 17 bases between. CDR1 is SGHNT, CDR2 YYREEE, per germline (reference sequence). This CDR3 has 15 amino acids. The DNA for the CDR3 is TGTGCCAGCAGCTCCCCCAGTATTGAAGCGGGGGAGCTGTTTTTT. As protein: CASSSPSIEAGELFF.

Only one count was recorded for this clone. The gene calls are TRBV29-1 and TRBJ2-1; no clear D. The ends were cut back, 3 bases at V and 7 bases at J, with 16 bases in the middle. CDR3 size: 14 residues. Germline loops: CDR1 SQVTM, CDR2 ANQGSEA. CDR3 coding DNA: TGCAGCGTTGACGTACAGCCAGAAAGAAATGAGCAGTTCTTC. The encoded protein is CSVDVQPERNEQFF.

This clone was seen more than once but under ten times. This chain links TRBV6-5 with TRBJ2-1, with 10 bases identical to TRBD2. This CDR3 region has 15 residues. Looked up from germline, CDR1 is MNHEY and CDR2 is SVGAGI. With 6 bases clipped from V and 7 bases from J, the junction kept 9 bases outside the gene matches. The DNA for the CDR3 is TGTGCCAGCAGAGCCACTAGCGGGATAATAAATGAGCAGTTCTTC. This sequence encodes CASRATSGIINEQFF.

The J gene is TRBJ1-1, the V gene TRBV19; TRBD1 aligns across 7 bases. Germline CDR1 is LNHDA and CDR2 is SQIVND (reference sequence). The CDR3 extends over 13 amino acids. The V gene end was trimmed by 4 bases and the J gene end by 7 bases; junction bases not matched to a gene: 6. The CDR3 region has the DNA TGTGCCAGTAGTAACAGACAGGGACTTGAAGCTTTCTTT. Translated, it gives CASSNRQGLEAFF.